This T cell receptor beta chain was recovered during a study of blood T cell repertoires in COVID-19 (dated by TCRdb to about 2020). About the full investigation: Samples from collaborators originated in the United States, Italy and Spain and spanned both the acute and convalescent phases of COVID-19. The prospective study material was composed of cDNA or gDNA derived from T cells, B-cell-depleted T cells, or PBMCs. Deeply sampled blood TCRbeta repertoires from subjects exposed to, actively infected with, or recovered from COVID-19 were included in the dataset. A freely available public database, intended as a resource for researchers studying the immune response to SARS-CoV-2, is where the repertoires were released. Samples came from the ongoing ImmuneRACE study (first 160 participants) plus 1,254 subjects from 6 global collaborators. Nearly every sample came with metadata listing a de-identified subject ID, COVID-19 status, age in years and sex. HLA class I and class II types, where available, came from metadata supplied by the sample provider rather than from assay-based typing.

Of note for this clone: It lacks a known antigen. Base qualities were left out, and no much larger clone turns up one base away.

In the germline V gene, CDR1 corresponds to SGHRS and CDR2 to YFSETQ. The CDR3 sequence holds 15 residues, the cysteine and phenylalanine included. Only the CDR3 portion is preserved as DNA: 45 bases, with reading frame beginning at the first base. After removal of 4 bases from V and 9 bases from J, the junction retains 7 bases not matched to a gene. TCRbeta CDR3 regions were amplified from genomic DNA using the immunoSEQ Assay, a bias-controlled multiplex PCR. Under the source paper's analysis protocol: Within the assay, amplification of reference gene primers was used to estimate how many nucleated cells each sample contained. To quantify the absolute abundance of each unique TCRbeta CDR3 rearrangement, sequence reads were collapsed and filtered. For each sample, productive Simpson clonality was calculated as the square root of Simpson's diversity index over productive rearrangements. In TCRdb, the immuneACCESS table is reduced to in-frame sequences with V and J assigned. These tables do not hold every clone; where another copy was compared, an unresolved V gene accounts for under half, and the others remain unexplained. The V and J calls and clone size are taken from that table; D and trimming were inferred from the DNA. Here the sample has about 29,000 clones; 75% to 90% occur a single time. 25% to 30% of the sample goes to the ten largest clones.

What the research found in general, with its limitations: The quantity of clinical and demographic metadata differed by source and by participant and was supplied without curation.

In Seattle, one collaborating source enrolled patients while the infection was active and tracked those patients longitudinally over the course of disease. Collaborating institutions collected whole blood in K2EDTA tubes following their own protocols. For TCRbeta analysis, collaborators shipped samples in one of three forms: frozen whole blood, isolated PBMCs, or DNA extracted from either of those sample types. The sequenced sample consisted of peripheral blood. The sequence is built from TRBV5-1 and TRBJ1-6; 10 bases in between match TRBD1. The TCR originated in a woman at least 80 years old with COVID-19, enrolled during active disease. The CDR3 corresponds to CASSASGTGVSPLHF. The DNA reads TGCGCCAGCAGCGCTTCCGGGACAGGGGTTTCACCCCTCCACTTT.